Listed below are T cell receptor beta chains from one sample, sequenced in a study of PD-1 blockade in classical Hodgkin lymphoma. Sequencing used immunoSEQ multiplex PCR; TCRdb keeps in-frame clones, though not all of them. The sample includes 66,000 or so clones, over 70% seen only once; the top ten take 7.5% to 10%. This specimen was peripheral blood mononuclear cells (PBMCs), taken before the second cycle of nivolumab. These receptors were collected from a human donor with classical Hodgkin lymphoma. Both conserved end residues are part of each CDR3. A D gene is named only where the DNA matches it firmly. Clone size, where shown, is once, few, many, or a class for clones that have expanded.

cdr3_aa	cdr3_nt	d_call	clone_size	cdr3_length	v_call	j_call
CASSLLAGPNTQYF	TGTGCCAGCAGTTTACTAGCGGGGCCTAATACGCAGTATTTT	TRBD2	NA	14	TRBV2	TRBJ2-3
CASSPNGPPDRDTQYF	TGCGCCAGCAGCCCGAATGGCCCTCCAGACCGGGATACGCAGTATTTT	NA	NA	16	TRBV5-1	TRBJ2-3
CASSLGPRMNTEAFF	TGTGCCAGCAGTTTAGGGCCGAGAATGAACACTGAAGCTTTCTTT	NA	NA	15	TRBV27	TRBJ1-1
CASSVSPGNTEAFF	TGTGCCAGCAGCGTATCGCCAGGGAACACTGAAGCTTTCTTT	NA	NA	14	TRBV9	TRBJ1-1
CASSRGTAGVAFF	TGTGCCAGTAGTAGAGGGACTGCCGGTGTAGCTTTCTTT	NA	once	13	TRBV19	TRBJ1-1
CASTGDAIYNEQFF	TGCGCCAGCACCGGGGACGCCATCTACAATGAGCAGTTCTTC	NA	NA	14	TRBV5-1	TRBJ2-1
CASSSSLAGEQFF	TGTGCCAGCAGTTCCTCACTAGCGGGGGAGCAGTTCTTC	TRBD2	NA	13	TRBV27	TRBJ2-1
CASSFGTGTYEQYF	TGTGCCAGCAGCTTTGGGACAGGCACCTACGAGCAGTACTTC	TRBD1	few	14	TRBV11-2	TRBJ2-7
CASSSTGGRVSYNEQFF	TGTGCCAGCAGTTCCACCGGAGGGAGGGTCTCCTACAATGAGCAGTTCTTC	TRBD2	NA	17	TRBV27	TRBJ2-1
CASSPLGETNYGYTF	TGTGCCAGCTCACCACTGGGAGAAACAAACTATGGCTACACCTTC	NA	NA	15	TRBV18	TRBJ1-2
CASSSELNYGYTF	TGTGCCAGCAGTTCGGAACTTAACTATGGCTACACCTTC	NA	NA	13	TRBV6-5	TRBJ1-2
CASSIVQGSEQYF	TGTGCCAGTAGTATAGTCCAGGGATCCGAGCAGTACTTC	NA	NA	13	TRBV19	TRBJ2-7
CAWTVFPSYNSPLHF	TGTGCCTGGACCGTTTTTCCGTCCTATAATTCACCCCTCCACTTT	NA	NA	15	TRBV30	TRBJ1-6
CASSKSSYNEQFF	TGTGCCAGCTCTAAGAGCTCCTACAATGAGCAGTTCTTC	NA	once	13	TRBV6-5	TRBJ2-1
CASSGFKDRGNTEAFF	TGCGCCAGCAGTGGGTTCAAAGACAGGGGGAACACTGAAGCTTTCTTT	TRBD1	NA	16	TRBV10-2	TRBJ1-1
CASSEGMDRGQENTEAFF	TGTGCCAGCAGTGAAGGGATGGACAGGGGGCAGGAGAACACTGAAGCTTTCTTT	TRBD1	NA	18	TRBV6-1	TRBJ1-1
CASRGNEKLFF	TGTGCCAGTCGGGGGAATGAAAAACTGTTTTTT	NA	NA	11	TRBV19	TRBJ1-4
CASSSDGSYNEQFF	TGCGCCAGCAGCTCCGACGGTTCCTACAATGAGCAGTTCTTC	NA	few	14	TRBV5-1	TRBJ2-1
CASRVKAESPLHF	TGTGCCAGCCGCGTCAAGGCAGAATCACCCCTCCACTTT	NA	NA	13	TRBV11-2	TRBJ1-6
CASRTDPGELFF	TGTGCCAGCAGGACAGATCCCGGGGAGCTGTTTTTT	NA	NA	12	TRBV28	TRBJ2-2
CASSGTRHLGGGNQPQHF	TGTGCCAGTAGCGGCACTCGCCATCTTGGAGGGGGCAATCAGCCCCAGCATTTT	NA	NA	18	TRBV19	TRBJ1-5